This TCR beta chain was observed in a study of cytomegalovirus exposure and HLA in healthy donors. Study-level findings and limits: In a later analysis, V- and J-gene trimming of beta chains associated with a DCLRE1C missense variant, replicated independently. The authors assumed roughly uniform sequencing depth across donors for presence/absence analyses. Whilst most TCR sequences proved rare, a subset of public TCRs occurred across many donors.

On this clone itself: No antigen is known for it.

The germline gives CDR1 MDHEN, CDR2 SYDVKM. This CDR3 comprises 14 residues. V was shortened by 2 bases and J by 0 bases, with 7 bases between the two germline ends. The PCR used 60 Vbeta and 13 Jbeta primers. The repertoire was sequenced with immunoSEQ multiplex PCR; TCRdb's copy has only in-frame clones and lacks some. Of around 140,000 clones listed, approximately 82% were seen once; the top ten hold more than 1.5%. The TCR originated in a man aged 35-49 years in good health and CMV-seronegative. Source material: PBMCs. The chain combines TRBV28 with TRBJ1-1, with D possibly TRBD1 on 5 matching bases. The CDR3 sequence: CASSLRQLNTEAFF. CDR3 nucleotide sequence: TGTGCCAGCAGTTTAAGACAGCTGAACACTGAAGCTTTCTTT.